Listed below are T cell receptor beta chains from one sample, sequenced in a study of Ad26.COV2.S vaccination and SARS-CoV-2 variants. Repertoires were generated with immunoSEQ multiplex PCR, while TCRdb's copy carries only in-frame clones and drops some. Among a few hundred thousand clones listed, roughly 90% were seen once. The sample in question was peripheral blood, obtained in a trial of Ad26.COV2.S vaccine versus placebo. The source is a person aged 18-65 years who received the Ad26.COV2.S COVID-19 vaccine or a placebo. Each CDR3 is given with its conserved first and last residue. A D gene is named only where the DNA matches it firmly. Where a row states a size, it is once, few, many or the class of an expanded clone; other rows omit it.

size	D	J	V	DNA	CDR3
NA	NA	TRBJ2-5	TRBV29-1	TGCAGCGTTGATGGCCAGGGGAAAGAGACCCAGTACTTC	CSVDGQGKETQYF
few	NA	TRBJ1-2	TRBV16	TGTGCCAGCAGCCAATCTGGGACGACTGGGGGTGGCTACACCTTC	CASSQSGTTGGGYTF
NA	NA	TRBJ1-3	TRBV7-9	TGTGCCAGCAGTGCCGCCCCGGGGAGCTCTGGAAACACCATATATTTT	CASSAAPGSSGNTIYF
NA	NA	TRBJ1-3	TRBV5-1	TGCGCCAGCAGCTTGGACGTCAGGAGCTCTGGAAACACCATATATTTT	CASSLDVRSSGNTIYF
NA	NA	TRBJ2-6	TRBV3-1/TRBV3-2	TGTGCCAGCAGCCGACAAGGACAGAGCTCTGGGGCCAACGTCCTGACTTTC	CASSRQGQSSGANVLTF
NA	NA	TRBJ1-2	TRBV12-3/TRBV12-4	TGTGCCAGCAGTCTCAGGATGAACTATGGCTACACCTTC	CASSLRMNYGYTF
NA	NA	TRBJ2-1	TRBV4-1	TGCGCCAGCAGCCAAGATGTGGGCTCCTACAATGAGCAGTTCTTC	CASSQDVGSYNEQFF
NA	TRBD2	TRBJ2-1	TRBV7-6	TGTGCCAGCAGCTCCTCGCGGGGGGGCGTTGGCCATGAGCAGTTCTTC	CASSSSRGGVGHEQFF
NA	NA	TRBJ2-7	TRBV3-1/TRBV3-2	TGTGCCAGCAGCCAAGTAGGAAACGAGCAGTACTTC	CASSQVGNEQYF
NA	TRBD1	TRBJ1-2	TRBV7-9	TGTGCCAGCAGCTTACGGGACAGGGGGAGCTATGGCTACACCTTC	CASSLRDRGSYGYTF
NA	TRBD2	TRBJ2-3	TRBV7-3	TGTGCCAGCAGCTTAGGGACTAGCGGGGGATCTCGCACAGATACGCAGTATTTT	CASSLGTSGGSRTDTQYF
NA	TRBD2	TRBJ2-3	TRBV7-9	TGTGCCAGCAGCCCCCGCTACACTAGCGGGGGAGCTCCGCTGCATACGCAGTATTTT	CASSPRYTSGGAPLHTQYF
NA	NA	TRBJ1-2	TRBV9	TGTGCCAGCAGCGTAGGGGGCCGCGGCTATGGCTACACCTTC	CASSVGGRGYGYTF
NA	NA	TRBJ2-7	TRBV7-3	TGTGCCAGCAGCTCCCGGGCAGGGGGGGCCTACGAGCAGTACTTC	CASSSRAGGAYEQYF
NA	NA	TRBJ1-1	TRBV28	TGTGCCAGCACCCTGGAGAGCACGGCTTTCTTT	CASTLESTAFF
NA	TRBD2	TRBJ2-1	TRBV7-8	TGTGCCAGCAGTCAGGGACTAGCGGGGACCAATGAGCAGTTCTTC	CASSQGLAGTNEQFF
NA	NA	TRBJ2-5	TRBV27	TGTGCCAGCAGTTTATTAGGATACCAAGAGACCCAGTACTTC	CASSLLGYQETQYF
NA	NA	TRBJ2-2	TRBV30	TGTGCCTGGAGTACTTCCTACTCGAACACCGGGGAGCTGTTTTTT	CAWSTSYSNTGELFF
NA	NA	TRBJ2-2	TRBV7-3	TGTGCCAGCAGCTTAGGGACGGGGAACACCGGGGAGCTGTTTTTT	CASSLGTGNTGELFF
few	NA	TRBJ1-1	TRBV11-2	TGTGCCAGCAGCTTCAATCAGGGAATGATCACTGAAGCTTTCTTT	CASSFNQGMITEAFF
many	TRBD2	TRBJ2-7	TRBV28	TGTGCCAGCAGCAGAACTAGCGGGGGTGTCTACGAGCAGTACTTC	CASSRTSGGVYEQYF
NA	TRBD2	TRBJ2-7	TRBV6-2/TRBV6-3	TGTGCCAGCAGTTACTCGATAGTAAGGACTAGCGGTCCCTACGAGCAGTACTTC	CASSYSIVRTSGPYEQYF
NA	TRBD1	TRBJ2-5	TRBV10-3	TGTGCCATCAGACCCGGACAGGGGATCGGAGAGACCCAGTACTTC	CAIRPGQGIGETQYF
NA	NA	TRBJ1-4	TRBV4-3	TGCGCCAGCAGCCAAGACAGTGCAACTAATGAAAAACTGTTTTTT	CASSQDSATNEKLFF
NA	NA	TRBJ1-4	TRBV28	TGTGCCAGCAGTTTACAGGGAATGGTTGAAAAACTGTTTTTT	CASSLQGMVEKLFF
once	NA	TRBJ2-1	TRBV7-8	TGTGCCAGCAGCTTTGGTGGGGGGCCGTCTCTCAATGAGCAGTTCTTC	CASSFGGGPSLNEQFF
NA	TRBD1	TRBJ2-2	TRBV4-1	TGCGCCAGCAGCCGGCAGGACAGGGGGCTTGCCGGGGAGCTGTTTTTT	CASSRQDRGLAGELFF
few	NA	TRBJ2-7	TRBV11-2	TGTGCCAGCAGCAGAAACATCGGCTCCTACGAGCAGTACTTC	CASSRNIGSYEQYF
NA	NA	TRBJ2-3	TRBV7-3	TGTGCCAGCAGCTTAGAGGCAGCCACAGATACGCAGTATTTT	CASSLEAATDTQYF
NA	NA	TRBJ2-4	TRBV10-2	TGCGCCAGCAGTGAGCCTACTAATTATGAAAACATTCAGTACTTC	CASSEPTNYENIQYF
NA	NA	TRBJ1-2	TRBV6-2/TRBV6-3	TGTGCCAGCAGTTACTCCCGGGGCTACACCTTC	CASSYSRGYTF
NA	TRBD1	TRBJ1-4	TRBV5-1	TGCGCCAGCAGGGACAGGGTAGATGAAAAACTGTTTTTT	CASRDRVDEKLFF
NA	NA	TRBJ2-5	TRBV7-2	TGTGCCAGCAGCTCCGAGGGTGGCGGGGGCTGGGAGACCCAGTACTTC	CASSSEGGGGWETQYF
NA	NA	TRBJ2-7	TRBV5-4	TGTGCCAGCAGCTTCGGCAAAGGCGAGCAGTACTTC	CASSFGKGEQYF
NA	NA	TRBJ1-2	TRBV4-1	TGCGCCAGCAGCCAAGATGGGGGAACGGGCTATGGCTACACCTTC	CASSQDGGTGYGYTF
NA	NA	TRBJ1-1	TRBV5-1	TGCGCCAGCAGCATCGTAGGGGTTCCGAACACTGAAGCTTTCTTT	CASSIVGVPNTEAFF
NA	NA	TRBJ2-3	TRBV14	TGTGCCAGCAGTCGTTACTTGGTAGATACGCAGTATTTT	CASSRYLVDTQYF
NA	NA	TRBJ2-7	TRBV28	TGTGCCAGCAGTCCTCACACCACCTACGAGCAGTACTTC	CASSPHTTYEQYF
NA	NA	TRBJ1-3	TRBV25-1	TGTGCCAGCAGTGACGATACCACCCGGTGGACTGGAAACACCATATATTTT	CASSDDTTRWTGNTIYF
few	TRBD2	TRBJ2-7	TRBV7-2	TGTGCCAGCAGCTCGGGACTAGCTATCAACGAGCAGTACTTC	CASSSGLAINEQYF
NA	NA	TRBJ2-3	TRBV19	TGTGCCAGTAGTAGACCGGGACACAGCACTAGCACAGATACGCAGTATTTT	CASSRPGHSTSTDTQYF
NA	NA	TRBJ1-1	TRBV4-3	TGCGCCAGCAGCCAAGATCGGGCGATGAACACTGAAGCTTTCTTT	CASSQDRAMNTEAFF